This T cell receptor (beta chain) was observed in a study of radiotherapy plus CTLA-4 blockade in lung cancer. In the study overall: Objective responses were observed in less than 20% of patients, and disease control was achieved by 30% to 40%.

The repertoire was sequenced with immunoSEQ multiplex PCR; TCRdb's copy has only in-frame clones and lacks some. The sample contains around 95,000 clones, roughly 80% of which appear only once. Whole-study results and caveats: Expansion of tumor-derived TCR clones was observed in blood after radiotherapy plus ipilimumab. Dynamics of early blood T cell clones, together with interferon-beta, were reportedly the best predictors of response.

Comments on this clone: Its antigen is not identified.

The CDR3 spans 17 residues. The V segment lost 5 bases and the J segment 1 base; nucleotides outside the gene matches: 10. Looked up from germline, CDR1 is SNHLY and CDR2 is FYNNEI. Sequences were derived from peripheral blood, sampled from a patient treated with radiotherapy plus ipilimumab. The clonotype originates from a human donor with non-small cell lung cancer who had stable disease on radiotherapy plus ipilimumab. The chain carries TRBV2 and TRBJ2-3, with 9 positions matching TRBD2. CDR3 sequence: CASSQTPSSGGTDTQYF. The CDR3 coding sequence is TGTGCCAGCAGTCAGACACCCTCTAGCGGGGGCACAGATACGCAGTATTTT.